This T cell receptor (beta chain) was sequenced during a study of blood T cell repertoires in COVID-19. Study-wide context: Some COVID-19 samples were acute and others convalescent; all came from the United States, Italy and Spain. T cells, B-cell-depleted T cells, or PBMCs supplied cDNA or gDNA.

Trimming took 8 bases from V and 3 from J, leaving 11 bases between them. The CDR3 spans 13 residues. Germline lookup yields CDR1 SNHLY and CDR2 FYNNEI. Per the original methods: Amplification of reference gene primers was used by the study to estimate nucleated cell counts. Only in-frame clones appear in the TCRdb table, and some are missing; sequencing was by immunoSEQ multiplex PCR. That table is the source of V, J and clone size, and D and trimming were worked out from the DNA. Of some 140,000 clones listed, around 86% are singletons. V is TRBV2 and J is TRBJ1-5; a possible D gene is TRBD1 (6 bases). Sequencing was done on a sample of peripheral blood. The sequence was obtained from a man aged 45-65 years with active COVID-19. The CDR3 reads CASGRTVNQPQHF. CDR3 sequence (DNA): TGTGCCAGCGGTCGGACAGTCAATCAGCCCCAGCATTTT.